Listed here is a single T cell receptor beta chain. This sample was taken from a study of blood T cell repertoires in COVID-19. As processed by the authors: Researchers report that nucleated cell counts were estimated from reference gene primer amplification. Clones were read by immunoSEQ multiplex PCR, and TCRdb kept only the in-frame ones, dropping some. From that table come the V and J calls and clone size; the DNA was used to work out D and trimming. This sample carries fewer than 80,000 clones, 90% of them seen once, and the ten largest clones take less than 6.5%. The CDR3 is 14 amino acids. V trimming: 6 bases; J trimming: 2 bases; junction bases outside the gene matches: 5. Germline V CDR1 and CDR2: SEHNR, FQNEAQ (reference sequence).

The origin of this receptor is a man between 50 and 59 years old with acute or convalescent COVID-19. V and J are TRBV7-9 and TRBJ1-2; TRBD1 aligns across 8 bases. Sequenced sample: peripheral blood. CDR3 in amino acids: CASRSGGMNYGYTF. The CDR3 DNA is TGTGCCAGCAGGTCAGGGGGCATGAACTATGGCTACACCTTC.